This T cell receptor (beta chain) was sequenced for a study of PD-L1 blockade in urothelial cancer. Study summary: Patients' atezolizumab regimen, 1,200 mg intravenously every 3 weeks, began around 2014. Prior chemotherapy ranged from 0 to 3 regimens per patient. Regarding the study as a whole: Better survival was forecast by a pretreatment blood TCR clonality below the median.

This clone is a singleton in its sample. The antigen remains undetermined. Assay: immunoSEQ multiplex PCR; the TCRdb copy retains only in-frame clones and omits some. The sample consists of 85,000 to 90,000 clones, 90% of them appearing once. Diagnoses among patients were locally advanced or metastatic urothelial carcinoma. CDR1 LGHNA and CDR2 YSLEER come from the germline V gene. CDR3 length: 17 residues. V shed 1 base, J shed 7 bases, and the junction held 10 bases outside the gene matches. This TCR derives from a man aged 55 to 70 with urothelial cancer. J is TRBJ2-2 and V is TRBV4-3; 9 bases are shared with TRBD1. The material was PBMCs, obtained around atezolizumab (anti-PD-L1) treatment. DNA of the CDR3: TGCGCCAGCAGCCAAGTACAGGGGGCTTATGGGGGCGGGGAGCTGTTTTTT. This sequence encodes CASSQVQGAYGGGELFF.